The 21 T cell receptor beta chains below were found in one sample sequenced in a study of response to subunit inactivated influenza vaccine. Each CDR3 protein is one row after TCRdb ran MiXCR on the RT-PCR reads. Here the sample spans 650,000 to 700,000 distinct CDR3 sequences, about 15% being singletons. This material consisted of PBMCs from blood, taken 11 to 12 days after vaccination. These receptors were taken from a man in his fifties or sixties who received an inactivated influenza vaccine.

This sequence joins TRBV12-3 or TRBV12-4 and TRBJ2-7, with D possibly being TRBD2 (8 bases). CDR3 length: 15 residues. The V gene lost 5 bases and the J gene lost 7 bases, with 21 bases spanning the gap. The CDR3 spells CASSPAAGARGEQYF. The CDR3 bases are TGTGCCAGCAGTCCCGCAGCGGGAGCCAGGGGGGAGCAGTACTTC.

The table lists this clonotype with a few counts. Written as DNA, the CDR3 is TGTGCCAGCAGCTTAGCCAGTGGACATATCTCTGGAAACACCATATATTTT. This translates into CASSLASGHISGNTIYF. This chain uses TRBV7-2 with TRBJ1-3; perhaps TRBD1 as D (5 bases). This CDR3 is built from 17 residues. Germline assignment: CDR1 SGHTA and CDR2 FQGNSA. The V and J ends lost 0 bases and 0 bases respectively, with 12 bases between them. Combining the CDR3 with reference TRBV7-2 and TRBJ1-3 gives the whole variable domain GAGVSQSPSNKVTEKGKDVELRCDPISGHTALYWYRQSLGQGLEFLIYFQGNSAPDKSGLPSDRFSAERTGGSVSTLTIQRTQQEDSAVYLCASSLASGHISGNTIYFGEGSWLTVV.

The chain joins TRBV20-1 to TRBJ2-2, with TRBD2 matching 12 bases. The CDR3 spans 14 residues. Germline V gene sequence: CDR1 DFQATT, CDR2 SNEGSKA (reference sequence). V dropped 5 bases and J dropped 7; count of bases not matched to a gene: 5. Here the CDR3 reads CSAPSGGAIGELFF. CDR3 nucleotide sequence: TGCAGTGCTCCTAGCGGGGGGGCGATCGGGGAGCTGTTTTTT.

The rearrangement links TRBV7-8 to TRBJ2-7; TRBD1 agrees at 7 bases. Per the germline V gene, CDR1 is SGHVS and CDR2 is FQNEAQ. J was trimmed by 6 bases and V by 5 bases; bases with no gene match: 7. This CDR3 is 13 amino acids long. The CDR3 protein is CASSAGTESEQYF. As DNA, the CDR3 is TGTGCCAGCAGCGCTGGGACAGAGTCCGAGCAGTACTTC.

In its sample, this clonotype was seen a few times. The chain joins TRBV7-9 to TRBJ2-7, with D possibly matching TRBD2 (5 bases). Germline values: CDR1 SEHNR, CDR2 FQNEAQ (reference sequence). The CDR3 covers 12 residues. V gave up 5 bases and J gave up 6 bases, with 11 bases separating them. The DNA for the CDR3 is TGTGCCAGCAGCACGGGCCGGGGCGAGCAGTACTTC. Residues: CASSTGRGEQYF.

The chain recombines TRBV5-1 with TRBJ2-5; 9 nucleotides align to TRBD2. Germline assignment: CDR1 SGHRS and CDR2 YFSETQ. The CDR3 is 16 amino acids. V was clipped by 0 bases and J by 1 base; unmatched bases: 4. The CDR3 region has the DNA TGCGCCAGCAGCTTGGCAGCGGGGGGACCCCAAGAGACCCAGTACTTC. This sequence encodes CASSLAAGGPQETQYF. Variable domain in full (rest from reference TRBV5-1 and TRBJ2-5): KAGVTQTPRYLIKTRGQQVTLSCSPISGHRSVSWYQQTPGQGLQFLFEYFSETQRNKGNFPGRFSGRQFSNSRSEMNVSTLELGDSALYLCASSLAAGGPQETQYFGPGTRLLVL.

V is TRBV10-3 and J is TRBJ2-1; 10 positions agree with TRBD2. The CDR3 runs 16 residues. Germline lookup yields CDR1 ENHRY and CDR2 SYGVKD. With V trimmed by 2 bases and J by 7 bases, 8 bases remained unmatched. The CDR3 DNA reads as TGTGCCATCAGTGAGACCAGCGGGAGGGCCACTAATGAGCAGTTCTTC. Protein: CAISETSGRATNEQFF.

The V call is TRBV20-1, the J call TRBJ2-3; a weak D match, TRBD1 (6 bases). Germline V gene sequence: CDR1 DFQATT, CDR2 SNEGSKA (reference sequence). V was trimmed by 3 bases and J by 5 bases, leaving 15 bases between them. There are 14 residues in the CDR3. CDR3: CSARGRGFEDTQYF. The CDR3 DNA reads TGCAGTGCTAGGGGCAGGGGATTTGAAGATACGCAGTATTTT.

This chain joins TRBV7-9 and TRBJ1-6; TRBD1 might be the D (6 bases). V was cut by 4 bases and J by 6 bases, with 16 bases left in between. The germline V gene encodes CDR1 SEHNR and CDR2 FQNEAQ (reference sequence). The CDR3 has 16 residues. Here the CDR3 reads CASSSPRGTLNSPLHF. The CDR3 DNA follows: TGTGCCAGCAGCTCCCCGAGGGGGACACTTAATTCACCCCTCCACTTT.

A note on this clonotype: A read error may account for a junction end that differs from germline. The chain uses TRBV5-5 and TRBJ2-1; weak D call: TRBD2 (5 bases). CDR1 and CDR2 (germline): SGHKS, YYEKEE (reference sequence). This CDR3 region has 15 residues. CDR3 sequence reads: CASSLAVVDYNKQFF. In nucleotides, the CDR3 is TGTGCCAGCAGCTTGGCGGTGGTCGACTACAATAAGCAGTTCTTC.

This clonotype was seen a few times. The J gene is TRBJ2-3, the V gene TRBV29-1; maybe TRBD1 (7 bases). Germline assignment: CDR1 SQVTM and CDR2 ANQGSEA. Trimming removed 3 bases from V and 4 bases from J, with 11 bases in between. The CDR3 extends over 13 amino acids. CDR3 coding DNA: TGCAGCGTTGAGGCAGGGGGGTCAGATACGCAGTATTTT. This gives the protein CSVEAGGSDTQYF.

This chain links TRBV7-9 with TRBJ2-7; D gene ambiguous. CDR1 is SEHNR and CDR2 is FQNEAQ in the germline V gene (reference sequence). V lost 8 bases to trimming and J lost 6 bases, with 17 bases between them. The CDR3 runs 13 residues. The CDR3: CASGYRAPGEQYF. CDR3 nucleotides: TGTGCCAGCGGCTACCGGGCTCCCGGCGAGCAGTACTTC.

This clonotype was recorded many times. The V gene is TRBV12-3 or TRBV12-4, the J gene TRBJ2-7; 10 bases align to TRBD2. V was pared by 6 bases and J by 0 bases, with 2 bases of the junction left unmatched. There are 14 residues in the CDR3. This chain's CDR3 is CASSPSGSSYEQYF. The CDR3, as DNA: TGTGCCAGCAGCCCTAGCGGGAGCTCCTACGAGCAGTACTTC.

Only a few counts were recorded for this clonotype. This rearrangement joins TRBV21-1 to TRBJ2-5; TRBD2, the D gene given by the table, was not confirmed from the DNA. TRBV21-1 is annotated as a pseudogene. The CDR3 runs 17 residues. The CDR3 nucleotides read TGTGCCAGCAGCAAATTCGCAGCGGGGGACCACCAAGAGACCCAGTACTTC. As protein: CASSKFAAGDHQETQYF.

The rearrangement joins TRBV4-3 to TRBJ2-3; D is undetermined. CDR3 length: 13 amino acids. From germline, CDR1 is LGHNA and CDR2 YSLEER. Trimming removed 3 bases at V and 2 bases at J, with 6 bases between. DNA for the CDR3: TGCGCCAGCAGCCAGTTTCTCACAGATACGCAGTATTTT. Translated, it gives CASSQFLTDTQYF.

The rearrangement joins TRBV15 to TRBJ2-7; 8 nucleotides align to TRBD2. Germline CDR1 and CDR2: LNHNV and YYDKDF (reference sequence). The CDR3 loop spans 15 amino acids. Trimming cost V 0 bases and J 4 bases; bases outside gene matches: 5. The CDR3 bases are TGTGCCACCAGCAGAGATAGCCTAGCGGGTTACGAGCAGTACTTC. It is translated as CATSRDSLAGYEQYF.

This clonotype was recorded a few times. V is TRBV4-2 and J is TRBJ2-1; 12 nucleotides agree with TRBD2. Germline V gene sequence: CDR1 LGHNA, CDR2 YNFKEQ. Losses at the gene ends were 5 bases for V and 10 bases for J; bases not matched to a gene: 6. The CDR3 runs 14 residues. CDR3 bases: TGTGCCAGCAGCACCCGACTAGCGGGGGAAGAGCAGTTCTTC. Translation: CASSTRLAGEEQFF.

CDR3 residues: CASSYAAYSRLAGHSGANVLTF. Here the CDR3 DNA reads TGTGCCAGCAGTTACGCCGCCTACTCGAGGCTAGCGGGACACTCTGGGGCCAACGTCCTGACTTTC. The rearrangement joins TRBV6-2 or TRBV6-3 to TRBJ2-6; 9 nucleotides match TRBD2. This CDR3 region has 22 residues. After removal of 2 bases from V and 0 bases from J, the junction contained 17 bases not matched to a gene. Germline-derived CDR1 and CDR2 are MNHEY and SVGEGT.

V gene TRBV7-9 combines with J gene TRBJ1-4, with 8 bases that match TRBD1. This CDR3 has 16 residues. CDR1 SEHNR and CDR2 FQNEAQ come from the germline V gene (reference sequence). V was clipped by 1 base and J by 8 bases; unmatched bases: 9. The CDR3 region is CASSLDQGARGEKLFF. As DNA, the CDR3 is TGTGCCAGCAGCTTAGATCAGGGGGCCAGGGGAGAAAAACTGTTTTTT. Based on the CDR3 plus reference TRBV7-9 and TRBJ1-4, the full variable domain is DTGVSQNPRHKITKRGQNVTFRCDPISEHNRLYWYRQTLGQGPEFLTYFQNEAQLEKSRLLSDRFSAERPKGSFSTLEIQRTEQGDSAMYLCASSLDQGARGEKLFFGSGTQLSVL.

This clonotype was counted many times. This sequence joins TRBV12-3 or TRBV12-4 and TRBJ2-2; no firm D call. Between the trimmed V and J ends, which lost 3 bases and 2 bases, there was a span of 10 bases. The CDR3 totals 15 residues. CDR3 protein: CASSFRHLNTGELFF. The DNA of the CDR3 is TGTGCCAGCAGTTTTAGACACCTAAACACCGGGGAGCTGTTTTTT.

This clonotype has a handful of counts. The chain carries TRBV2 and TRBJ2-7, with D tentatively TRBD1 (5 bases). V lost 7 bases, J lost 6 bases, and 13 bases lay in between. This CDR3 spans 12 amino acids. The V gene's germline CDR1 is SNHLY and CDR2 FYNNEI. CDR3 bases: TGTGCCAGCACTACTCAGGGTGGCGAGCAGTACTTC. This translates into CASTTQGGEQYF.